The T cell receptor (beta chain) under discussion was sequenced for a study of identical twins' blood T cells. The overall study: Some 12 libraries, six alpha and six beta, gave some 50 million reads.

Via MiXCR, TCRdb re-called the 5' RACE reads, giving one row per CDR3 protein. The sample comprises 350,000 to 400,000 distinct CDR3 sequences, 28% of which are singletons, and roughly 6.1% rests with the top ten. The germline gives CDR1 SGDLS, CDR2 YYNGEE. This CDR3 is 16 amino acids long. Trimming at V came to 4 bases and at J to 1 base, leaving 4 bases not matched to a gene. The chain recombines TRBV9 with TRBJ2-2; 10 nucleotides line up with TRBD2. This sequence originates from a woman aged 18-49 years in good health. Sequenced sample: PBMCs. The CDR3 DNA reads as TGTGCCAGCAGCCGTGGACTAGCGGTGAACACCGGGGAGCTGTTTTTT. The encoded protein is CASSRGLAVNTGELFF.